This TCR beta chain was recovered during a study of T cell responses to AZD1222 COVID-19 vaccine. Findings and caveats of the study: Unmutated variant regions are reportedly the target of nearly half of TCRs that are spike-specific.

Note on this clone: Its target is unknown.

The CDR3 covers 15 residues. Germline CDR1 is LGHDT and CDR2 is YNNKEL (reference sequence). V gave up 6 bases and J gave up 4 bases; unmatched junction bases: 9. The protocol was immunoSEQ multiplex PCR, while the TCRdb copy is restricted to in-frame clones and leaves out a portion. The sample consists of about 180,000 clones, about 91% of them appearing once. V is TRBV3-1 (or the pseudogene TRBV3-2) and J is TRBJ2-3; 8 bases map to TRBD2. The specimen comprised peripheral blood, sampled on day 0 of AZD1222 vaccination. The receptor comes from an adult in good health. The CDR3 protein is CASRHRGGVPDTQYF. CDR3 in DNA: TGTGCCAGCAGGCACCGGGGGGGCGTCCCAGATACGCAGTATTTT.